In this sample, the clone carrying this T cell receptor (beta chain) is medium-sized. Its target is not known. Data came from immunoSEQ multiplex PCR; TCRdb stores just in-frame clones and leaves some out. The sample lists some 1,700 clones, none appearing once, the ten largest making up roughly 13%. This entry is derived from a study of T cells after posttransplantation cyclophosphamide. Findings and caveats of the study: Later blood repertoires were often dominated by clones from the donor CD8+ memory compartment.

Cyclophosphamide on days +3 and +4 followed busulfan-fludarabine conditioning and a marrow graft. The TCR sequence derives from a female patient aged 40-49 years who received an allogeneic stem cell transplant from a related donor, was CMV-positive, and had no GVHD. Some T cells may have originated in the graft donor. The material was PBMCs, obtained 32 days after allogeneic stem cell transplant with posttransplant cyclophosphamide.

The CDR3 is CASSHPRSGAYNEQFF. The CDR3, as DNA: TGCGCCAGCAGCCACCCCCGGTCAGGGGCCTACAATGAGCAGTTCTTC. The chain links TRBV4-3 to TRBJ2-1; possibly TRBD1 for D (6 bases). Trimming left V 3 bases short and J 2 bases short, with 14 bases between. This CDR3 contains 16 residues. Germline CDR1 LGHNA, CDR2 YSLEER.